A selection of T cell receptor beta chains follows, all from one sample in a study of OX40 agonist ivuxolimab in advanced cancers. Clones were sequenced by immunoSEQ multiplex PCR, and TCRdb holds only the in-frame ones, with some missing. The sample holds fewer than 15,000 clones; about 88% are singletons and the top ten take roughly two thirds. The source material was CD4+ or CD8+ T cells sorted from blood, sampled in a trial of the OX40 agonist ivuxolimab. Receptor source: an adult with an advanced solid tumor such as melanoma, head and neck, liver or kidney cancer. Both conserved end residues are part of each CDR3. D genes are given only for firm matches. A clone size is listed for some rows: how often the clone was seen (once, few, many), or a class if it is expanded.

abundance	v_gene	d_gene	j_gene	CDR3nt	CDR3aa
NA	TRBV9	NA	TRBJ2-3	TGTGCCAGCAGAAACTGGGAAGATACGCAGTATTTT	CASRNWEDTQYF
NA	TRBV4-1	NA	TRBJ1-5	TGCGCCAGCAGCCAAGGGCCGGCAGCGGGGTCCCAACAGCCCCAGCATTTT	CASSQGPAAGSQQPQHF
NA	TRBV11-2	NA	TRBJ2-7	TGTGCCAGCATCGATTCGGGACATAATTCCTACGAGCAGTACTTC	CASIDSGHNSYEQYF
NA	TRBV18	NA	TRBJ2-5	TGTGCCAGCTCACCGAGAGGGGAGACCCAGTACTTC	CASSPRGETQYF
few	TRBV19	NA	TRBJ2-1	TGTGCCAGTATGGCCGGTAATGAGCAGTTCTTC	CASMAGNEQFF
NA	TRBV6-5	NA	TRBJ2-1	TGTGCCAGCAGTTCGACGGTTTACAATGAGCAGTTCTTC	CASSSTVYNEQFF
NA	TRBV7-3	NA	TRBJ1-5	TGTGCCAGCAGCTCCGCCTACATGGCAGACTATCAGCCCCAGCATTTT	CASSSAYMADYQPQHF
NA	TRBV6-5	NA	TRBJ2-7	TGTGCCAGCAGGGGGGACGGGACGAGCTCCTACGAGCAGTACTTC	CASRGDGTSSYEQYF
NA	TRBV6-1	TRBD1	TRBJ1-1	TGTGCCAGCAGTGAAGCGCTGCAGGGGGCGGGGGTGAACACTGAAGCTTTCTTT	CASSEALQGAGVNTEAFF
NA	TRBV6-5	TRBD2	TRBJ2-5	TGTGCCAGCAGCGCTACGGGGGGGCGGGAAGAGACCCAGTACTTC	CASSATGGREETQYF
NA	TRBV4-1	NA	TRBJ1-4	TGCGCCAGCAGCCAACTGGCACCGCGAGTCGAAAAACTGTTTTTT	CASSQLAPRVEKLFF
NA	TRBV4-2	NA	TRBJ1-4	TGTGCCAGCAGCCAAGGTTCCGGCCTCATAGATTTT	CASSQGSGLIDF
NA	TRBV19	NA	TRBJ1-2	TGTGCCAGTAGGGGGGGAAACTATGGCTACACCTTC	CASRGGNYGYTF
NA	TRBV6-1	NA	TRBJ1-2	TGTGCCAGCAGTGAAGTTCAGGGCTGGAGCTATGGCTACACCTTC	CASSEVQGWSYGYTF
NA	TRBV30	TRBD1	TRBJ2-7	TGTGCCTGGTGGGGACAGGGACAGAAATCTCCCTACGAGCAGTACTTC	CAWWGQGQKSPYEQYF
NA	TRBV10-3	NA	TRBJ2-7	TGTGCCATCAGTGAGCCAGGTGGTCGGGAGCAGTACTTC	CAISEPGGREQYF